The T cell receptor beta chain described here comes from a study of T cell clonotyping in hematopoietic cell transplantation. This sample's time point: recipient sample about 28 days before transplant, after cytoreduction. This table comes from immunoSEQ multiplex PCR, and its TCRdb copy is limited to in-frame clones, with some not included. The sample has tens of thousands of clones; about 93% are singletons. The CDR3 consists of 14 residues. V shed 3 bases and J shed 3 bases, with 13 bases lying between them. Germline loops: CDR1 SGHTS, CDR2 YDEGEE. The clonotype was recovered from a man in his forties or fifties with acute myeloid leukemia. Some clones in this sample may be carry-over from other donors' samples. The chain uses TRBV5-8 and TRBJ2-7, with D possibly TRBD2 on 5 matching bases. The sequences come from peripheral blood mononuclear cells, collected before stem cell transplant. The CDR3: CASSSSGGLYEQYF. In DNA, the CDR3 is TGTGCCAGCAGCTCCTCCGGCGGGCTCTACGAGCAGTACTTC. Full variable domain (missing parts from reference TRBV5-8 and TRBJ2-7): EAGVTQSPTHLIKTRGQQATLRCSPISGHTSVYWYQQALGLGLQFLLWYDEGEERNRGNFPPRFSGRQFPNYSSELNVNALELEDSALYLCASSSSGGLYEQYFGPGTRLTVT.